Listed below are T cell receptor beta chains from one sample, sequenced in a study of blood T cells in healthy people across ages. TCRdb re-called the 5' RACE reads with MiXCR, one entry per CDR3 protein. This sample yields approximately 1.5 million distinct CDR3 sequences, of which roughly 32% are seen a single time; 11% belongs to the top ten. Material for sequencing was blood. These receptor sequences come from a woman in her thirties in good health. Both conserved end residues are part of each CDR3. A D gene is named only where the DNA matches it firmly. Expanded clones get a size class; other rows say once, few or many, or leave the size out.

J gene	D gene	V gene	clone size	CDR3 protein	CDR3 DNA
TRBJ2-1	NA	TRBV4-1	NA	CASSQDKGGNKQFF	TGCGCCAGCAGCCAAGATAAAGGGGGTAATAAGCAGTTCTTC
TRBJ2-1	NA	TRBV3-1	few	CASSRADYSYNEQFF	TGTGCCAGCAGCCGAGCGGATTACTCCTACAATGAGCAGTTCTTC
TRBJ1-2	TRBD1	TRBV28	few	CASSLYRQGSGYGYTF	TGTGCCAGCAGTCTATATAGACAGGGATCGGGCTATGGCTACACCTTC
TRBJ2-6	TRBD1	TRBV20-1	NA	CSARRDRDSGANVLTF	TGCAGTGCTAGGCGGGACAGGGATTCTGGGGCCAACGTCCTGACTTTC
TRBJ1-4	TRBD1	TRBV27	few	CASRSPGQINEKLFF	TGTGCCAGCAGGAGCCCGGGACAGATTAATGAAAAACTGTTTTTT
TRBJ1-2	TRBD1	TRBV7-2	NA	CDSSLVTGGFGYGYTF	TGTGACAGCAGCTTAGTCACAGGGGGCTTCGGCTATGGCTACACCTTC
TRBJ2-7	TRBD2	TRBV20-1	few	CSASILAGLPYEQYF	TGCAGTGCTAGCATTCTCGCGGGACTACCCTACGAGCAGTACTTC
TRBJ2-7	TRBD2	TRBV7-2	NA	CASSSRTSGGGTSYEQYF	TGTGCCAGCAGCTCACGGACTAGCGGGGGGGGGACCTCCTACGAGCAGTACTTC
TRBJ2-7	NA	TRBV12-3/TRBV12-4	few	CASSLVAGVLYF	TGTGCCAGCAGTTTAGTGGCCGGGGTTCTGTACTTC
TRBJ1-1	NA	TRBV11-1	few	CASSHRDKNTEAFF	TGTGCCAGCAGCCACAGGGACAAGAACACTGAAGCTTTCTTT
TRBJ2-6	NA	TRBV18	NA	CASSRNTGSGANVLTF	TGTGCCAGCTCACGGAATACAGGGTCAGGGGCCAACGTCCTGACTTTC
TRBJ1-2	NA	TRBV20-1	NA	CSARDFGGGMSGYTF	TGCAGTGCTAGAGATTTTGGAGGCGGGATGTCTGGCTACACCTTC
TRBJ1-2	NA	TRBV30	many	CAWSVPGNYGYTF	TGTGCCTGGAGTGTACCAGGGAACTATGGCTACACCTTC
TRBJ1-6	NA	TRBV2	few	CASSWTGSSYNSPLHF	TGTGCCAGCAGTTGGACGGGCAGCTCCTATAATTCACCCCTCCACTTT